Below are 29 T cell receptor beta chains sequenced from a single sample in a study of cytomegalovirus exposure and HLA in healthy donors. Profiled with immunoSEQ multiplex PCR; TCRdb holds only in-frame clones, not every one. Among 280,000 or so clones, around nine tenths were seen once, and the ten largest hold 0.92%. Sample: PBMCs. The receptors originated from a woman younger than 30 in good health and CMV-seronegative.

CDR3 sequence reads: CASSRSGKSYNEQFF. CDR3 nucleotide sequence: TGCGCCAGCAGCCGTAGCGGGAAATCCTACAATGAGCAGTTCTTC. The chain employs TRBV5-1 and TRBJ2-1, with 8 bases that match TRBD2. The CDR3 has 15 amino acids. Germline assignment: CDR1 SGHRS and CDR2 YFSETQ. V dropped 4 bases and J dropped 1; count of bases not matched to a gene: 4.

The chain recombines TRBV7-6 with TRBJ1-1; 8 nucleotides agree with TRBD1. From germline, CDR1 is SGHVS and CDR2 FNYEAQ. The CDR3 loop spans 16 amino acids. Germline trimming cut 5 bases from V and 4 bases from J; bases unmatched to any gene: 12. DNA for the CDR3: TGTGCCAGCAGCCCGACGGGGACAGGCCTGAGCACTGAAGCTTTCTTT. This translates into CASSPTGTGLSTEAFF.

V usage is TRBV25-1 and J usage is TRBJ2-2; TRBD2 agrees at 11 bases. Germline-derived CDR1 and CDR2 are MGHDK and SYGVNS. The V gene end was trimmed by 4 bases and the J gene end by 6 bases; junction bases not matched to a gene: 4. The CDR3 sequence is 15 residues long. CDR3 sequence: CASSGGLAVPGELFF. CDR3 bases: TGTGCCAGCAGTGGGGGACTAGCGGTTCCCGGGGAGCTGTTTTTT.

CDR3 bases: TGTGCCAGCAGTTTCTCCGACCCATTGCAGGGGTCCGGCGAGCAGTACTTC. Protein product: CASSFSDPLQGSGEQYF. This chain joins TRBV28 and TRBJ2-7; D is possibly TRBD1 (6 bases). The CDR3 totals 17 residues. V lost 3 bases and J 6 bases, leaving 24 bases between the germline ends. Germline V gene lookup returns CDR1 MDHEN and CDR2 SYDVKM. Filled out from reference TRBV28 and TRBJ2-7, the complete variable domain reads DVKVTQSSRYLVKRTGEKVFLECVQDMDHENMFWYRQDPGLGLRLIYFSYDVKMKEKGDIPEGYSVSREKKERFSLILESASTNQTSMYLCASSFSDPLQGSGEQYFGPGTRLTVT.

The chain couples TRBV15 to TRBJ2-3; 8 positions match TRBD2. V shed 3 bases and J 4 bases; nucleotides not matched to a gene: 3. Germline lookup yields CDR1 LNHNV and CDR2 YYDKDF (reference sequence). This CDR3 region has 14 residues. The CDR3: CATSRSAGADTQYF. Here the CDR3 DNA reads TGTGCCACCAGCAGGTCAGCGGGAGCAGATACGCAGTATTTT.

The chain combines TRBV6-1 with TRBJ2-7, with TRBD2 matching over 9 bases. Germline CDR1 and CDR2: MNHNS and SASEGT. The CDR3 has 15 amino acids. The junction had 12 bases not matched to a gene; V was cut back by 7 bases and J by 5 bases. The CDR3 is CASTPRLAGTHEQYF. CDR3 nucleotide sequence: TGTGCCAGCACCCCCCGTCTAGCGGGAACCCACGAGCAGTACTTC.

The chain joins TRBV28 to TRBJ2-7; the D gene is possibly TRBD2 (6 bases). From germline, CDR1 is MDHEN and CDR2 SYDVKM. V shed 6 bases and J shed 6 bases, with 15 bases lying between them. There are 13 residues in the CDR3. The CDR3 region has the DNA TGTGCCAGCAGAATGGAGGGGCTCTCCGAGCAGTACTTC. It is translated as CASRMEGLSEQYF.

CDR3 in DNA: TGCGCCAGCAGCCAAGTACTTTCAGCGGACTATGGCTACACCTTC. Translated: CASSQVLSADYGYTF. The rearrangement links TRBV4-3 to TRBJ1-2; D is undetermined. The CDR3 consists of 15 residues. Germline V gene lookup returns CDR1 LGHNA and CDR2 YSLEER. Trimming took off 1 base at V and 3 bases at J, with 12 bases between the two ends.

The chain uses TRBV28 and TRBJ1-3; possible D gene TRBD1, 6 bases. Trimming took 10 bases from V and 0 from J, leaving 10 bases between them. Germline V CDR1 and CDR2: MDHEN, SYDVKM. The CDR3 runs to 13 residues. The CDR3 spells CATQGSSGNTIYF. The CDR3 DNA follows: TGTGCCACCCAGGGGTCCTCTGGAAACACCATATATTTT.

The chain employs TRBV27 and TRBJ2-1, with D possibly matching TRBD1 (5 bases). The CDR3 length is 15 residues. V shed 7 bases and J shed 2 bases, with 15 bases lying between them. CDR1 and CDR2 from the germline V gene are MNHEY and SMNVEV (reference sequence). CDR3 amino acids: CASNSQGIPYNEQFF. CDR3 DNA: TGTGCCAGCAACTCGCAGGGTATCCCCTACAATGAGCAGTTCTTC.

The chain is built from TRBV4-1 and TRBJ2-7, with TRBD2 as a possible D gene (7 bases). With 3 bases removed from V and 4 bases from J, the gap between germline ends came to 25 bases. Germline V gene data show CDR1 as MGHRA and CDR2 as YSYEKL. The CDR3 is 18 amino acids. The DNA of the CDR3 is TGCGCCAGCAGCCAGGGGGAGGGGACAAATAAGAGAGGATACGAGCAGTACTTC. Its translation is CASSQGEGTNKRGYEQYF.

This chain links TRBV4-1 with TRBJ1-5; D is unclear. V was cut by 0 bases and J by 6 bases, with 6 bases left in between. Per the germline V gene, CDR1 is MGHRA and CDR2 is YSYEKL. The CDR3 loop spans 13 amino acids. In DNA, the CDR3 is TGCGCCAGCAGCCAAGAAGCCTCTCAGCCCCAGCATTTT. It yields the protein CASSQEASQPQHF.

V is TRBV28 and J is TRBJ2-1; 7 nucleotides align to TRBD1. Germline loops: CDR1 MDHEN, CDR2 SYDVKM. Unmatched junction bases numbered 8, after V lost 2 bases and J lost 7 bases. The CDR3 covers 15 residues. CDR3 residues: CASSLPTGIKNEQFF. In nucleotides, the CDR3 is TGTGCCAGCAGTTTACCGACAGGGATCAAGAATGAGCAGTTCTTC.

The rearrangement links TRBV6-6 to TRBJ2-5; 9 bases fit TRBD2. J was trimmed by 3 bases and V by 4 bases; bases with no gene match: 9. The germline gives CDR1 MNHNY, CDR2 SVGAGI (reference sequence). The CDR3 is made up of 16 amino acids. The CDR3 nucleotides are TGTGCCAGCAGTTGGCCGCAGCGGGAGGTAAAAGAGACCCAGTACTTC. This translates into CASSWPQREVKETQYF.

The chain has TRBV18 and TRBJ2-7; 8 nucleotides agree with TRBD2. This CDR3 spans 14 amino acids. Germline values: CDR1 KGHSH, CDR2 LQKENI. Trimming at V came to 1 base and at J to 5 bases, leaving 4 bases not matched to a gene. CDR3 sequence reads: CASSPLGLVNEQYF. CDR3 DNA sequence: TGTGCCAGCTCACCACTGGGACTAGTTAACGAGCAGTACTTC. Looking up the rest from reference TRBV18 and TRBJ2-7 gives the full variable domain: NAGVMQNPRHLVRRRGQEARLRCSPMKGHSHVYWYRQLPEEGLKFMVYLQKENIIDESGMPKERFSAEFPKEGPSILRIQQVVRGDSAAYFCASSPLGLVNEQYFGPGTRLTVT.

The chain links TRBV19 to TRBJ1-2, with D uncertain. CDR1 and CDR2 (germline): LNHDA, SQIVND (reference sequence). The CDR3 consists of 12 residues. Trimming pared 4 bases from V and 6 bases from J, leaving 9 bases between. The CDR3: CASSRLSHGYTF. CDR3 DNA sequence: TGTGCCAGTAGTAGACTTTCGCATGGCTACACCTTC. Based on the CDR3 plus reference TRBV19 and TRBJ1-2, the full variable domain is DGGITQSPKYLFRKEGQNVTLSCEQNLNHDAMYWYRQDPGQGLRLIYYSQIVNDFQKGDIAEGYSVSREKKESFPLTVTSAQKNPTAFYLCASSRLSHGYTFGSGTRLTVV.

V is TRBV9 and J is TRBJ2-7; tentatively, D is TRBD2 (6 bases). The germline CDR1 and CDR2 sequences are SGDLS and YYNGEE. Deletions cut 0 bases from V and 4 bases from J, with 11 bases between. This CDR3 has 14 amino acids. This chain's CDR3 is CASSVESAGYEQYF. DNA for the CDR3: TGTGCCAGCAGCGTAGAGTCGGCGGGGTACGAGCAGTACTTC. Together with reference TRBV9 and TRBJ2-7, the CDR3 gives the full variable domain: DSGVTQTPKHLITATGQRVTLRCSPRSGDLSVYWYQQSLDQGLQFLIQYYNGEERAKGNILERFSAQQFPDLHSELNLSSLELGDSALYFCASSVESAGYEQYFGPGTRLTVT.

The rearrangement links TRBV18 to TRBJ2-7, with TRBD2 matching 8 bases. The CDR3 totals 13 residues. CDR1 is KGHSH and CDR2 is LQKENI in the germline V gene. Trimming at V came to 5 bases and at J to 6 bases, leaving 6 bases not matched to a gene. The CDR3 bases are TGTGCCAGCTCAACCGGGACTAGAGGCGAGCAGTACTTC. Translated, it gives CASSTGTRGEQYF.

This clone was detected once. The rearrangement uses TRBV5-1 and TRBJ2-1; 9 bases are shared with TRBD1. Germline V gives CDR1 SGHRS, CDR2 YFSETQ. The CDR3 covers 15 residues. Trimming cost V 4 bases and J 6 bases; bases outside gene matches: 8. The CDR3 coding sequence is TGCGCCAGCAGCAGTCAGACAGGGGGTGGCAATGAGCAGTTCTTC. Translating it yields CASSSQTGGGNEQFF.

The rearrangement links TRBV19 to TRBJ1-2; tentative D call: TRBD1 (5 bases). Trimming took 1 base from V and 0 from J, leaving 15 bases between them. The CDR3 covers 17 residues. Germline V gene sequence: CDR1 LNHDA, CDR2 SQIVND (reference sequence). The CDR3 is CASSIGGSLSANYGYTF. In nucleotides, the CDR3 is TGTGCCAGTAGTATAGGGGGCAGCCTCTCCGCTAACTATGGCTACACCTTC.

J is TRBJ2-7 and V is TRBV28; possible D gene TRBD2, 5 bases. Trimming removed 10 bases at V and 11 bases at J, with 27 bases between. The CDR3 loop spans 14 amino acids. In germline, CDR1 is MDHEN, CDR2 SYDVKM. CDR3 loop: CATLQLGSGSREYF. DNA of the CDR3: TGTGCCACCCTACAATTAGGATCGGGGTCTCGGGAGTACTTC.

With respect to this clone: This sample includes further DNA sequences coding for the same CDR3. The rearrangement uses TRBV25-1 and TRBJ2-7; 10 bases align to TRBD1. V shed 2 bases and J 3 bases; nucleotides not matched to a gene: 4. Germline CDR1 is MGHDK and CDR2 is SYGVNS. This CDR3 region has 15 residues. This CDR3 reads CASSEPGQGSYEQYF. CDR3 nucleotide sequence: TGTGCCAGCAGTGAACCGGGACAGGGGAGCTACGAGCAGTACTTC.

The V gene is TRBV15, the J gene TRBJ2-7, with 13 nucleotides matching TRBD2. This CDR3 has 15 residues. Germline V CDR1 and CDR2: LNHNV, YYDKDF (reference sequence). V lost 2 bases, J lost 6 bases, and 4 bases stayed unmatched. Here the CDR3 DNA reads TGTGCCACCAGCAGAAGGGGACTAGCGGGACCCGAGCAGTACTTC. Protein product: CATSRRGLAGPEQYF.

The chain employs TRBV6-5 and TRBJ2-1; 8 bases agree with TRBD2. V gave up 1 base and J gave up 10 bases; unmatched junction bases: 6. Germline CDR1 is MNHEY and CDR2 is SVGAGI. The CDR3 consists of 14 residues. CDR3 sequence: CASSYFSGNKEQFF. CDR3 nucleotides: TGTGCCAGCAGTTACTTTAGCGGGAATAAAGAGCAGTTCTTC.

This rearrangement joins TRBV7-8 to TRBJ1-1; no reliable D call. Looked up from germline, CDR1 is SGHVS and CDR2 is FQNEAQ. CDR3 length: 13 amino acids. Deletions cut 3 bases from V and 4 bases from J, with 9 bases between. The CDR3 nucleotides read TGTGCCAGCAGCTTGGAGCCGGGCACTGAAGCTTTCTTT. Protein product: CASSLEPGTEAFF.

The rearrangement uses TRBV25-1 and TRBJ1-2; a possible D gene is TRBD1 (5 bases). Germline V gene data show CDR1 as MGHDK and CDR2 as SYGVNS. This CDR3 has 14 residues. Between the trimmed V and J ends, which lost 2 bases and 8 bases, there was a span of 15 bases. CDR3 residues: CASSESIRAGGYTF. CDR3 nucleotide sequence: TGTGCCAGCAGTGAAAGTATCAGGGCGGGGGGCTACACCTTC.

The chain is built from TRBV25-1 and TRBJ1-1; TRBD1 matches 7 bases. The CDR3 is 13 residues long. J was trimmed by 11 bases and V by 0 bases; bases with no gene match: 6. The V gene's germline CDR1 is MGHDK and CDR2 SYGVNS. CDR3 sequence: CASSEYFGTAAFF. CDR3 nucleotide sequence: TGTGCCAGCAGTGAATATTTCGGGACAGCTGCTTTCTTT.

The chain carries TRBV15 and TRBJ2-3; D is ambiguous. The germline V gene encodes CDR1 LNHNV and CDR2 YYDKDF (reference sequence). The ends were cut back, 1 base at V and 2 bases at J, with 10 bases in the middle. This CDR3 is built from 15 residues. The CDR3 DNA reads TGTGCCACCAGCAGAGTCCCCCTACTCACAGATACGCAGTATTTT. It yields the protein CATSRVPLLTDTQYF.

This clone was recorded once. This rearrangement joins TRBV10-3 to TRBJ2-3; a weak D match, TRBD1 (5 bases). V was clipped by 2 bases and J by 0 bases, with 9 bases between them. The CDR3 is made up of 15 amino acids. Germline V gene data show CDR1 as ENHRY and CDR2 as SYGVKD. The DNA for the CDR3 is TGTGCCATCAGTGAGGACAGTCGTAGCACAGATACGCAGTATTTT. Its protein product is CAISEDSRSTDTQYF.